This T cell receptor beta chain originates from a study of beta chain features in type 1 diabetes. TCRB transcripts that were expressed got sequenced, as all of the isolated RNA had been reverse transcribed. Clones were sequenced by immunoSEQ multiplex PCR, and TCRdb holds only the in-frame ones, with some missing. The sample includes hundreds of thousands of clones, 9.5% to 12% of them seen just once. Overall study findings and caveats: Across all four CD4+ subsets, people with type 1 diabetes showed modestly shorter TCRB CDR3s. Among type 1 diabetes patients, VDJ junctions had fewer insertions and more deletions.

One heparinised blood draw averaging around 110 mL was given by each donor. The V gene's germline CDR1 is GTSNPN and CDR2 SVGIG (reference sequence). The CDR3 contains 13 residues. V was clipped by 3 bases and J by 4 bases, with 12 bases between them. This clone was counted only a few times. The antigen is not known. The chain couples TRBV30 to TRBJ2-5, with D perhaps TRBD1 (7 bases). Sample: naive CD4+ T cells from blood. This clonotype was obtained from a woman aged 18-35 years in good health. The CDR3 protein is CAWRRQGGETQYF. CDR3 nucleotide sequence: TGTGCCTGGAGAAGACAGGGAGGAGAGACCCAGTACTTC.